The rows below give T cell receptor beta chains drawn from one sample of a study of cytomegalovirus exposure and HLA in healthy donors. Clones were sequenced by immunoSEQ multiplex PCR, and TCRdb holds only the in-frame ones, with some missing. Of fewer than 180,000 clones detected, under 75% appear once; the ten largest clones hold roughly 6.8%. The material sequenced was PBMCs. The receptors shown here come from an older woman in good health and CMV-seropositive. Each CDR3 is given with its conserved first and last residue. D genes are given only for firm matches. Rows may omit the clone size; those that give it use once, few, many or a size class.

d_gene,abundance,v_gene,j_gene,CDR3aa,CDR3nt
TRBD1,.,TRBV2,TRBJ2-5,CASTRDRGLREETQYF,TGTGCCAGCACCCGGGACAGGGGGCTACGTGAAGAGACCCAGTACTTC
.,.,TRBV20-1,TRBJ1-1,CSARDFSEAFF,TGCAGTGCTAGAGACTTTAGTGAAGCTTTCTTT
TRBD1,few,TRBV28,TRBJ1-2,CASSDRGYGYTF,TGTGCCAGCAGTGACAGGGGGTATGGCTACACCTTC
.,few,TRBV7-9,TRBJ1-2,CASSTAGNRNYGYTF,TGTGCCAGCAGTACCGCAGGGAACCGTAACTATGGCTACACCTTC
.,few,TRBV9,TRBJ2-3,CASTVAADLTDTQYF,TGTGCCAGCACCGTCGCGGCAGACTTGACAGATACGCAGTATTTT
TRBD1,.,TRBV29-1,TRBJ2-7,CSGGQAIYEQYF,TGCAGCGGAGGACAGGCGATCTACGAGCAGTACTTC
TRBD1,.,TRBV6-5,TRBJ1-2,CASSYFRGSDGGYTF,TGTGCCAGCAGTTACTTCAGGGGGTCAGATGGTGGCTACACCTTC
.,.,TRBV13,TRBJ2-2,CASSRPFANTGELFF,TGTGCCAGCAGTCGTCCCTTCGCGAACACCGGGGAGCTGTTTTTT
.,.,TRBV7-2,TRBJ2-2,CASSSGLLNTGELFF,TGTGCCAGCAGCTCGGGACTCTTAAACACCGGGGAGCTGTTTTTT
TRBD2,.,TRBV5-1,TRBJ2-3,CASSFGTSGTDTQYF,TGCGCCAGCAGCTTCGGGACTAGCGGGACAGATACGCAGTATTTT
.,few,TRBV9,TRBJ2-7,CASSVGQGYMYEQYF,TGTGCCAGCAGCGTAGGTCAGGGGTACATGTACGAGCAGTACTTC
.,.,TRBV28,TRBJ1-2,CASRPDSNYGYTF,TGTGCCAGCAGACCGGACAGTAACTATGGCTACACCTTC
.,few,TRBV28,TRBJ2-1,CASSFPPQASSYNEQFF,TGTGCCAGCAGTTTCCCACCACAGGCGAGCTCCTACAATGAGCAGTTCTTC
.,.,TRBV5-8,TRBJ1-2,CASSPQQGFGYTF,TGTGCCAGCAGCCCCCAGCAGGGGTTTGGCTACACTTTC
.,few,TRBV5-1,TRBJ2-5,CASRRQAVQETQYF,TGCGCCAGTCGGCGACAGGCCGTCCAAGAGACCCAGTACTTC
TRBD2,once,TRBV5-1,TRBJ2-7,CASFPRGGRAFEQYF,TGCGCCAGCTTTCCCCGGGGGGGGAGGGCCTTCGAGCAGTACTTC
TRBD1,.,TRBV19,TRBJ2-7,CASSTMTGSSYEQYF,TGTGCCAGTAGCACTATGACAGGGAGCTCCTACGAGCAGTACTTC
.,.,TRBV15,TRBJ2-5,CATVLLRQGLKETQYF,TGTGCCACCGTTTTACTCCGACAGGGACTCAAAGAGACCCAGTACTTC
TRBD2,few,TRBV9,TRBJ2-3,CASSVSSGTQSTDTQYF,TGTGCCAGCAGCGTGTCTAGCGGGACCCAAAGCACAGATACGCAGTATTTT
.,.,TRBV9,TRBJ1-2,CASSPRRGDGYTF,TGTGCCAGCAGTCCTAGGAGGGGAGATGGCTACACCTTC
.,.,TRBV7-3,TRBJ2-3,CASSSQSRGAERGTDTQYF,TGTGCCAGCAGCTCACAATCCCGGGGAGCGGAGAGGGGCACAGATACGCAGTATTTT
TRBD2,.,TRBV6-1,TRBJ2-3,CASSGTSGYTDTQYF,TGTGCCAGCAGTGGGACTAGCGGATACACAGATACGCAGTATTTT
TRBD1,.,TRBV14,TRBJ2-1,CASSPGTGRGRSYNEQFF,TGTGCCAGCAGCCCCGGGACAGGGAGGGGACGATCCTACAATGAGCAGTTCTTC
.,few,TRBV4-3,TRBJ1-4,CASSQGIREKLFF,TGCGCCAGCAGCCAAGGGATCAGGGAAAAACTGTTTTTT
TRBD1,.,TRBV18,TRBJ1-2,CASSPERGPAYGYTF,TGTGCCAGCTCACCAGAGAGGGGGCCAGCCTATGGCTACACCTTC
TRBD1,.,TRBV28,TRBJ2-7,CASSSRDRVSEQYF,TGTGCCAGCAGTTCCCGGGACAGGGTCTCCGAGCAGTACTTC
TRBD1,few,TRBV6-5,TRBJ1-2,CASSYSGLRGGYTF,TGTGCCAGCAGTTACTCTGGGCTCAGGGGGGGCTACACCTTC
TRBD1,.,TRBV2,TRBJ2-6,CASSAQGAHSGANVLTF,TGTGCCAGCAGTGCACAGGGGGCCCATTCTGGGGCCAACGTCCTGACTTTC
TRBD1,.,TRBV2,TRBJ2-3,CASSLDRLSTDTQYF,TGTGCCAGCAGTTTGGACAGGCTAAGCACAGATACGCAGTATTTT
TRBD1,.,TRBV7-9,TRBJ2-7,CASSLGRGLSGEQYF,TGTGCCAGCAGCTTAGGCAGGGGGTTATCGGGGGAGCAGTACTTC
.,.,TRBV7-7,TRBJ2-5,CASSSGTQRILQETQYF,TGTGCTAGCAGCTCCGGGACTCAACGGATCCTACAAGAGACCCAGTACTTC
TRBD2,.,TRBV7-9,TRBJ2-2,CASSFASGGIRTGELFF,TGTGCCAGCAGCTTCGCTAGCGGGGGGATAAGAACCGGGGAGCTGTTTTTT
TRBD2,few,TRBV27,TRBJ2-4,CASSLSASGKNIQYF,TGTGCCAGCAGTTTATCCGCTAGCGGAAAAAACATTCAGTACTTC
TRBD1,.,TRBV7-9,TRBJ1-4,CAVGRTGQNNEKLFF,TGTGCCGTCGGCCGGACGGGACAGAATAATGAAAAACTGTTTTTT
.,.,TRBV25-1,TRBJ1-2,CASSTGGQGYTF,TGTGCCAGCTCTACGGGCGGACAAGGCTACACCTTC
TRBD1,.,TRBV4-3,TRBJ2-1,CASSHGTDRNEQFF,TGCGCCAGCAGCCACGGGACAGACCGCAATGAGCAGTTCTTC
TRBD1,.,TRBV19,TRBJ1-4,CASSIYGTATNEKLFF,TGTGCCAGTAGTATATATGGGACAGCAACTAATGAAAAACTGTTTTTT
TRBD2,.,TRBV9,TRBJ2-1,CASSPWGREGHPWDEQFF,TGTGCCAGCAGCCCCTGGGGGCGGGAGGGCCATCCTTGGGATGAGCAGTTCTTC